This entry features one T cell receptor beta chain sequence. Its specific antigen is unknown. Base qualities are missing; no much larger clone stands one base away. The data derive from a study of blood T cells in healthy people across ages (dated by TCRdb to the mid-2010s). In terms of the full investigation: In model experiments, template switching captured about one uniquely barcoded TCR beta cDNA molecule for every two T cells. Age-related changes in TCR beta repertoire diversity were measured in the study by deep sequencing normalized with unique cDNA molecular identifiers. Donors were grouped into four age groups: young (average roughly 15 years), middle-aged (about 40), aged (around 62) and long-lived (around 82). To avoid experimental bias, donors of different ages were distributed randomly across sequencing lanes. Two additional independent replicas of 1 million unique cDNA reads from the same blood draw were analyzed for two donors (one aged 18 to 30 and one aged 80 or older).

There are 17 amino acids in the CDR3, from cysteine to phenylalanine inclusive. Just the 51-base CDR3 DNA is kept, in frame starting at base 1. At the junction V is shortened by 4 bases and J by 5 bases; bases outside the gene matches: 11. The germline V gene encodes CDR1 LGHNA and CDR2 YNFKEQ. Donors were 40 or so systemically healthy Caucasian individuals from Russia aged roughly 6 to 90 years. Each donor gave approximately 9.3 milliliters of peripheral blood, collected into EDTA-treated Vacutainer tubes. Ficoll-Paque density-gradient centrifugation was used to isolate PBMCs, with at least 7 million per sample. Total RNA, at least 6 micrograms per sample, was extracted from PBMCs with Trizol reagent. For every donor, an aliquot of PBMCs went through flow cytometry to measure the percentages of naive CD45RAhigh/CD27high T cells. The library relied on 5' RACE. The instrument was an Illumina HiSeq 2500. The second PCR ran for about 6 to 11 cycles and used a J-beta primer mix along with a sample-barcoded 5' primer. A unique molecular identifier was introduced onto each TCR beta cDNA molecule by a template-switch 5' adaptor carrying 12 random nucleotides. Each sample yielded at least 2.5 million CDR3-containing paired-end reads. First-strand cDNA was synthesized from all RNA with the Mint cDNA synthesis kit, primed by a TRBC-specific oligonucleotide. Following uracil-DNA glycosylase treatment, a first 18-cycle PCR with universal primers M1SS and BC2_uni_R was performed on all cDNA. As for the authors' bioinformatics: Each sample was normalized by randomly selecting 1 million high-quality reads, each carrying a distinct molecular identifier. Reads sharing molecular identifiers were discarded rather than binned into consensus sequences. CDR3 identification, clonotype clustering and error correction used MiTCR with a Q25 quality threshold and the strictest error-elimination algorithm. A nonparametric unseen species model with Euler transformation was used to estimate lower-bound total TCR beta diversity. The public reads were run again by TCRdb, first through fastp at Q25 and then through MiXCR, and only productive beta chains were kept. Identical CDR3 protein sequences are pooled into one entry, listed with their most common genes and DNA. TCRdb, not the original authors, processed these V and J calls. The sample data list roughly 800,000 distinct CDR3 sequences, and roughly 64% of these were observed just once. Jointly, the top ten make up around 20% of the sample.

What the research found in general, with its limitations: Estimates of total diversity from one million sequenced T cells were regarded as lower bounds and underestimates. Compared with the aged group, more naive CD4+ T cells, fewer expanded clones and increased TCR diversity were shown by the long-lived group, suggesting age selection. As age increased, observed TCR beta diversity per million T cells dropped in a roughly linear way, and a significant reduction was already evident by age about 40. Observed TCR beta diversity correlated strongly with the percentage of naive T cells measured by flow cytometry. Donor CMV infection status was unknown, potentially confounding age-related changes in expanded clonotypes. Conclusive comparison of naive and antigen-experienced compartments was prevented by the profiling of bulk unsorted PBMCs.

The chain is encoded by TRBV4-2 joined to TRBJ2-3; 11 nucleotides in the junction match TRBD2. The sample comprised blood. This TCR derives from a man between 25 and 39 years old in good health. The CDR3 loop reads CASSLVLAGGPGDTQYF. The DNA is TGTGCCAGCAGCCTTGTTTTAGCGGGGGGGCCAGGAGATACGCAGTATTTT.